Listed below are T cell receptor beta chains from one sample, sequenced in a study of CD8 T cells in ankylosing spondylitis. TCRdb processed the 5' RACE reads anew with MiXCR; each CDR3 protein has one entry. The profile shows a few hundred thousand distinct CDR3 sequences, around 8% of them singletons. Sequenced material: blood, either unsorted or a sorted T cell fraction (not recorded which). The receptors here all came from a male donor with ankylosing spondylitis. Both conserved end residues are part of each CDR3. Fields, in order: J gene, V gene, D gene, clone size, CDR3 protein, CDR3 DNA. The D gene is left open where the match is weak. Not every row has a clone size; where given, it reads once, few, many or a size class.

j_gene: TRBJ2-5
v_gene: TRBV29-1
d_gene: .
abundance: few
CDR3aa: CSVEMGLVPETQYF
CDR3nt: TGCAGCGTTGAGATGGGACTCGTCCCAGAGACCCAGTACTTC

j_gene: TRBJ2-7
v_gene: TRBV5-6
d_gene: TRBD1
abundance: .
CDR3aa: CASSLGQGEDEQYF
CDR3nt: TGTGCCAGCAGTCTCGGACAGGGGGAAGACGAGCAGTACTTC

j_gene: TRBJ2-7
v_gene: TRBV24-1
d_gene: TRBD2
abundance: few
CDR3aa: CATSDSGLAGGAYEQYF
CDR3nt: TGTGCCACCAGTGATTCGGGGCTGGCGGGAGGAGCCTACGAGCAGTACTTC

j_gene: TRBJ2-1
v_gene: TRBV7-8
d_gene: TRBD1
abundance: few
CDR3aa: CASSARQGAVSSYNEQFF
CDR3nt: TGTGCCAGCAGCGCAAGACAGGGGGCGGTAAGCTCCTACAATGAGCAGTTCTTC

j_gene: TRBJ2-7
v_gene: TRBV7-8
d_gene: .
abundance: .
CDR3aa: CASSLVGSGRGSYEQYF
CDR3nt: TGTGCCAGCAGCTTAGTAGGTTCCGGCAGGGGCTCCTACGAGCAGTACTTC

j_gene: TRBJ2-1
v_gene: TRBV4-1
d_gene: TRBD2
abundance: .
CDR3aa: CASSQEPGLADNEQFF
CDR3nt: TGCGCCAGCAGCCAGGAACCGGGACTAGCGGACAATGAGCAGTTCTTC

j_gene: TRBJ2-3
v_gene: TRBV15
d_gene: TRBD2
abundance: few
CDR3aa: CATKRGLAIDTQYF
CDR3nt: TGTGCCACCAAAAGGGGACTAGCAATAGATACGCAGTATTTT

j_gene: TRBJ2-2
v_gene: TRBV12-3/TRBV12-4
d_gene: .
abundance: .
CDR3aa: CASSRGASNTGELFF
CDR3nt: TGTGCCAGCAGCCGAGGCGCGTCTAACACCGGGGAGCTGTTTTTT

j_gene: TRBJ2-1
v_gene: TRBV6-2/TRBV6-3
d_gene: TRBD2
abundance: .
CDR3aa: CASSWTRVREQFF
CDR3nt: TGTGCCAGCAGTTGGACTAGGGTAAGGGAGCAGTTCTTC

j_gene: TRBJ2-3
v_gene: TRBV27
d_gene: TRBD1
abundance: .
CDR3aa: CASSFWGGDRGTDTQYF
CDR3nt: TGTGCCAGCAGTTTTTGGGGCGGGGACAGGGGAACAGATACGCAGTATTTT

j_gene: TRBJ2-5
v_gene: TRBV7-7
d_gene: TRBD2
abundance: .
CDR3aa: CASSPDRLAGGGQETQYF
CDR3nt: TGTGCCAGCAGCCCCGACCGACTAGCGGGAGGGGGTCAAGAGACCCAGTACTTC

j_gene: TRBJ2-1
v_gene: TRBV5-5
d_gene: .
abundance: .
CDR3aa: CASSGGTEVVQFF
CDR3nt: TGTGCCAGCAGCGGCGGGACCGAAGTGGTGCAGTTCTTC

j_gene: TRBJ1-2
v_gene: TRBV5-1
d_gene: .
abundance: few
CDR3aa: CASSPGGGLANYGYTF
CDR3nt: TGCGCCAGCAGCCCTGGAGGGGGACTAGCTAACTATGGCTACACCTTC

j_gene: TRBJ2-1
v_gene: TRBV6-2/TRBV6-3
d_gene: .
abundance: many
CDR3aa: CASSYFSPNEQFF
CDR3nt: TGTGCCAGCAGTTACTTCTCTCCTAATGAGCAGTTCTTC

j_gene: TRBJ2-7
v_gene: TRBV20-1
d_gene: TRBD2
abundance: .
CDR3aa: CSALAGERYEQYF
CDR3nt: TGCAGTGCTTTAGCGGGAGAGCGCTACGAGCAGTACTTC

j_gene: TRBJ2-4
v_gene: TRBV20-1
d_gene: TRBD1
abundance: few
CDR3aa: CSALTGGLAKNIQYF
CDR3nt: TGCAGTGCCCTGACAGGGGGCCTAGCCAAAAACATTCAGTACTTC

j_gene: TRBJ2-7
v_gene: TRBV11-1
d_gene: TRBD1
abundance: few
CDR3aa: CASSAGTGFEEQYF
CDR3nt: TGTGCCAGCAGCGCCGGGACAGGGTTCGAAGAGCAGTACTTC

j_gene: TRBJ1-1
v_gene: TRBV12-3/TRBV12-4
d_gene: .
abundance: .
CDR3aa: CASTQRRANTEAFF
CDR3nt: TGTGCCAGCACCCAAAGGAGGGCGAACACTGAAGCTTTCTTT

j_gene: TRBJ2-7
v_gene: TRBV4-3
d_gene: .
abundance: .
CDR3aa: CASSQVTGAAYEQYF
CDR3nt: TGCGCCAGCAGCCAAGTTACGGGGGCGGCCTACGAGCAGTACTTC

j_gene: TRBJ2-3
v_gene: TRBV6-4
d_gene: .
abundance: few
CDR3aa: CASSDSSSDTQYF
CDR3nt: TGTGCCAGCAGTGACTCGAGTTCGGATACGCAGTATTTT

j_gene: TRBJ2-2
v_gene: TRBV12-3/TRBV12-4
d_gene: TRBD2
abundance: .
CDR3aa: CASSLFGGDTGELFF
CDR3nt: TGTGCCAGCAGTTTATTCGGGGGGGACACCGGGGAGCTGTTTTTT

j_gene: TRBJ2-7
v_gene: TRBV3-1
d_gene: TRBD1
abundance: few
CDR3aa: CASSHGTGGFEQYF
CDR3nt: TGTGCCAGCAGCCACGGGACAGGGGGCTTCGAGCAGTACTTC

j_gene: TRBJ2-5
v_gene: TRBV20-1
d_gene: TRBD1
abundance: .
CDR3aa: CSRWHRGSETQYF
CDR3nt: TGCAGCCGTTGGCACAGGGGTTCAGAGACCCAGTACTTC

j_gene: TRBJ1-5
v_gene: TRBV7-2
d_gene: .
abundance: many
CDR3aa: CASSSLSISNQPQHF
CDR3nt: TGTGCCAGCAGCTCGCTGTCCATAAGCAATCAGCCCCAGCATTTT

j_gene: TRBJ2-1
v_gene: TRBV20-1
d_gene: .
abundance: .
CDR3aa: CSAGTEGAQFF
CDR3nt: TGCAGTGCTGGAACCGAAGGGGCGCAGTTCTTC

j_gene: TRBJ2-5
v_gene: TRBV5-4
d_gene: TRBD1
abundance: .
CDR3aa: CASSLTGTGFETQYF
CDR3nt: TGTGCCAGCAGCTTAACCGGGACAGGGTTCGAGACCCAGTACTTC

j_gene: TRBJ2-4
v_gene: TRBV5-5
d_gene: .
abundance: few
CDR3aa: CASSLARTFVKNIQYF
CDR3nt: TGTGCCAGCAGCTTGGCGCGTACCTTCGTCAAAAACATTCAGTACTTC

j_gene: TRBJ2-2
v_gene: TRBV7-7
d_gene: TRBD2
abundance: few
CDR3aa: CASSPLAGGAGELLF
CDR3nt: TGTGCTAGCAGCCCACTAGCGGGAGGGGCCGGGGAGCTGTTGTTT

j_gene: TRBJ2-7
v_gene: TRBV29-1
d_gene: .
abundance: .
CDR3aa: CSVGLANLRGEQYF
CDR3nt: TGCAGCGTTGGGCTAGCGAACCTTCGGGGGGAGCAGTACTTC

j_gene: TRBJ2-7
v_gene: TRBV7-2
d_gene: TRBD1
abundance: .
CDR3aa: CASSLTGQGLSYF
CDR3nt: TGTGCCAGCAGCTTAACGGGACAGGGCCTTTCCTACTTC

j_gene: TRBJ2-2
v_gene: TRBV6-2/TRBV6-3
d_gene: .
abundance: many
CDR3aa: CASSYDRVNTGELFF
CDR3nt: TGTGCCAGCAGTTACGATAGGGTAAACACCGGGGAGCTGTTTTTT

j_gene: TRBJ2-1
v_gene: TRBV14
d_gene: .
abundance: .
CDR3aa: CASSQDQSYNEQFF
CDR3nt: TGTGCCAGCAGCCAAGATCAGAGCTACAATGAGCAGTTCTTC

j_gene: TRBJ2-1
v_gene: TRBV5-1
d_gene: .
abundance: few
CDR3aa: CASSSVGSQIEQFF
CDR3nt: TGCGCCAGCAGCTCGGTGGGTAGCCAGATTGAGCAGTTCTTC

j_gene: TRBJ2-3
v_gene: TRBV5-1
d_gene: TRBD2
abundance: .
CDR3aa: CASSTGTSGEVDTQYF
CDR3nt: TGCGCCAGCAGCACCGGGACTAGCGGAGAGGTAGATACGCAGTATTTT

j_gene: TRBJ2-7
v_gene: TRBV4-2
d_gene: TRBD1
abundance: few
CDR3aa: CASSQGTGLYEQYF
CDR3nt: TGTGCCAGCAGCCAAGGGACAGGGCTATACGAGCAGTACTTC

j_gene: TRBJ1-1
v_gene: TRBV29-1
d_gene: .
abundance: many
CDR3aa: CSVVPGTSSHEAFF
CDR3nt: TGCAGCGTGGTCCCCGGGACCTCGAGCCATGAAGCTTTCTTT

j_gene: TRBJ2-2
v_gene: TRBV2
d_gene: TRBD1
abundance: .
CDR3aa: CASEQGENTGELFF
CDR3nt: TGTGCCAGCGAACAGGGGGAGAACACCGGGGAGCTGTTTTTT

j_gene: TRBJ2-3
v_gene: TRBV29-1
d_gene: TRBD2
abundance: .
CDR3aa: CSVEDLAGGTDTQYF
CDR3nt: TGCAGCGTTGAAGATCTCGCGGGAGGCACAGATACGCAGTATTTT

j_gene: TRBJ2-1
v_gene: TRBV18
d_gene: .
abundance: few
CDR3aa: CASSRSLGYNEQFF
CDR3nt: TGTGCCAGCTCACGATCCCTAGGCTACAATGAGCAGTTCTTC

j_gene: TRBJ2-3
v_gene: TRBV11-3
d_gene: .
abundance: .
CDR3aa: CASSFLGDQDPDTQYF
CDR3nt: TGTGCCAGCAGTTTCTTAGGGGACCAAGACCCAGATACGCAGTATTTT

j_gene: TRBJ1-1
v_gene: TRBV30
d_gene: .
abundance: .
CDR3aa: CAWSLDRGEAFF
CDR3nt: TGTGCCTGGAGTCTAGACCGGGGTGAAGCTTTCTTT

j_gene: TRBJ2-3
v_gene: TRBV29-1
d_gene: .
abundance: few
CDR3aa: CSVEVGGSTDTQYF
CDR3nt: TGCAGCGTTGAAGTGGGAGGAAGCACAGATACGCAGTATTTT

j_gene: TRBJ2-1
v_gene: TRBV20-1
d_gene: TRBD1
abundance: many
CDR3aa: CSARGNRGQPGNEQFF
CDR3nt: TGCAGTGCTAGGGGAAACAGGGGGCAACCGGGCAATGAGCAGTTCTTC

j_gene: TRBJ2-1
v_gene: TRBV18
d_gene: .
abundance: .
CDR3aa: CASSPTTVSYNEQFF
CDR3nt: TGTGCCAGCTCACCAACGACGGTCTCCTACAATGAGCAGTTCTTC

j_gene: TRBJ2-3
v_gene: TRBV12-3/TRBV12-4
d_gene: .
abundance: .
CDR3aa: CASPPPDRVRIAGSDTQYF
CDR3nt: TGTGCCAGCCCGCCTCCCGACAGGGTACGGATAGCGGGATCAGATACGCAGTATTTT

j_gene: TRBJ1-2
v_gene: TRBV30
d_gene: .
abundance: .
CDR3aa: CAWSAGFGAGYTF
CDR3nt: TGTGCCTGGAGTGCGGGGTTTGGCGCTGGCTACACCTTC

j_gene: TRBJ2-1
v_gene: TRBV5-4
d_gene: TRBD2
abundance: .
CDR3aa: CASHRGGNYNEQFF
CDR3nt: TGTGCCAGCCACCGCGGGGGAAACTACAATGAGCAGTTCTTC

j_gene: TRBJ1-1
v_gene: TRBV4-3
d_gene: TRBD1
abundance: few
CDR3aa: CASSQDRGIEAFF
CDR3nt: TGCGCCAGCAGCCAGGACAGGGGGATAGAAGCTTTCTTT

j_gene: TRBJ2-7
v_gene: TRBV12-3/TRBV12-4
d_gene: .
abundance: many
CDR3aa: CASSLRGLGEQYF
CDR3nt: TGTGCCAGCAGTTTAAGAGGGTTAGGCGAGCAGTACTTC

j_gene: TRBJ2-5
v_gene: TRBV12-3/TRBV12-4
d_gene: .
abundance: many
CDR3aa: CASSFGGRGIETQYF
CDR3nt: TGTGCCAGCAGTTTTGGAGGGAGGGGGATCGAGACCCAGTACTTC

j_gene: TRBJ1-1
v_gene: TRBV7-9
d_gene: .
abundance: many
CDR3aa: CASSPRAGSNTEAFF
CDR3nt: TGTGCCAGCAGCCCCAGAGCAGGGTCGAACACTGAAGCTTTCTTT

j_gene: TRBJ1-1
v_gene: TRBV12-3/TRBV12-4
d_gene: .
abundance: many
CDR3aa: CASSFMDFGTEAFF
CDR3nt: TGTGCCAGCAGTTTCATGGATTTTGGCACTGAAGCTTTCTTT

j_gene: TRBJ1-1
v_gene: TRBV24-1
d_gene: .
abundance: few
CDR3aa: CATRMGANTEAFF
CDR3nt: TGTGCCACCCGTATGGGGGCGAACACTGAAGCTTTCTTT

j_gene: TRBJ2-7
v_gene: TRBV2
d_gene: TRBD2
abundance: many
CDR3aa: CASSPTSGTLYEQYF
CDR3nt: TGTGCCAGCAGCCCGACTAGCGGGACCCTCTACGAGCAGTACTTC